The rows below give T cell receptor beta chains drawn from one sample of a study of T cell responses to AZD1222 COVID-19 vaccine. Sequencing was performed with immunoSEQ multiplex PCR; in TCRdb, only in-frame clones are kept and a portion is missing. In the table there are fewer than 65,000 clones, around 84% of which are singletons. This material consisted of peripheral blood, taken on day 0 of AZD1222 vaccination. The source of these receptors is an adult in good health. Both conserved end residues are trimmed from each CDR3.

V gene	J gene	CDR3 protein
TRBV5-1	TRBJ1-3	ASSLTTVSGNTIY
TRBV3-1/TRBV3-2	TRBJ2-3	ASSQVVYKGRGSTDTQY
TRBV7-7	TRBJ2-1	ASSLAPGSYNEQF
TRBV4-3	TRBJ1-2	ASSQDPYGYT
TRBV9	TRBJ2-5	ASSVTGWEEETQY
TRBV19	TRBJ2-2	ASSPTGGVTGELF
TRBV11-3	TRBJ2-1	ASSFDWDSYNEQF
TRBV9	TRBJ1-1	ASSVFLSTEAF
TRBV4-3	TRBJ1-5	ASSQEEGLDQPQH
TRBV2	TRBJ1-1	ASSWTATNTEAF
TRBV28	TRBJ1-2	ASLHGGNNYGYT
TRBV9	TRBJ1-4	ASNQGLFGEKLF
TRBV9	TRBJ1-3	ASSGQPLSGNTIY
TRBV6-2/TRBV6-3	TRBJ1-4	ASSYGGTNGEKLF
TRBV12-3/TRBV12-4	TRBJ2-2	ASSFLVPGELF
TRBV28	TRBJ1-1	ASRTGERNTEAF
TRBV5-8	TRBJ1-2	ASSLYGYT
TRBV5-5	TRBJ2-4	ASSLGLANIQY
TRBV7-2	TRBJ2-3	ASSLGERDTQY
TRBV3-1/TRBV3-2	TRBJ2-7	ASSQDIRTDSYEQY
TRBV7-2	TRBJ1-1	ASSLARTGLNTEAF
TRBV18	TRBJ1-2	ASSPGTGSRVGYT
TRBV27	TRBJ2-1	ASSRGIRYNEQF
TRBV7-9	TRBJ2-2	ASSSPGHKTGELF
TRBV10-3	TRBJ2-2	AIKKGLAVNTGELF
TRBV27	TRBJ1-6	ASSLSGGRNSPLH
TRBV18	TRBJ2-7	ASSPTSGSPYEQY
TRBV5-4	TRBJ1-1	ASSPRQGVSTEAF
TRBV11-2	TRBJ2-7	ASSLATGSYYEQY
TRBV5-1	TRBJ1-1	ASSLVAGTWTEAF
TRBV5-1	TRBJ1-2	ASSRESNYGYT
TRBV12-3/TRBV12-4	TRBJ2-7	ASARASYEQY
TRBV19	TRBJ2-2	ASSIRDWDTGELF
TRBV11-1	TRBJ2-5	ASSPDSLLGTQY
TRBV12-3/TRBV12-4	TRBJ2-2	ASSRLSGELF
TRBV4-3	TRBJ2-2	ASSQGLAGSVTGELF
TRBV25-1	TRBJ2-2	ASSDPGGAGELF
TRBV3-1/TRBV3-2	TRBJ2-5	ASSQDPGYEETQY
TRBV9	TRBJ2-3	ASSVGWGRGTDTQY
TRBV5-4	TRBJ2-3	ASSLRTSGFTDTQY
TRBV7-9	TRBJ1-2	ASSRGDSNYGYT
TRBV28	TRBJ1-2	ASSRADRAMLSYT
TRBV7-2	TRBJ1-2	ASSLSQEGGYT
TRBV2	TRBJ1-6	ASSEGNNSPLH
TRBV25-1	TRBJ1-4	ASRTGGNEKLF
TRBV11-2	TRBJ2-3	ASSQTSGGTDTQY
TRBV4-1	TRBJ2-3	ASSQDSVMTSTDTQY
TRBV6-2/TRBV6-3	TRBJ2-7	ASSPGTDPYEQY
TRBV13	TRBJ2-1	ASSIGTAYNEQF
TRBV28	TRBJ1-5	ASSLRTGSGNQPQH
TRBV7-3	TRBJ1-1	ASSKEGTEAF
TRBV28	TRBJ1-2	ASTALNQGIYGYT
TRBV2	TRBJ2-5	ASRGSGGWTQY